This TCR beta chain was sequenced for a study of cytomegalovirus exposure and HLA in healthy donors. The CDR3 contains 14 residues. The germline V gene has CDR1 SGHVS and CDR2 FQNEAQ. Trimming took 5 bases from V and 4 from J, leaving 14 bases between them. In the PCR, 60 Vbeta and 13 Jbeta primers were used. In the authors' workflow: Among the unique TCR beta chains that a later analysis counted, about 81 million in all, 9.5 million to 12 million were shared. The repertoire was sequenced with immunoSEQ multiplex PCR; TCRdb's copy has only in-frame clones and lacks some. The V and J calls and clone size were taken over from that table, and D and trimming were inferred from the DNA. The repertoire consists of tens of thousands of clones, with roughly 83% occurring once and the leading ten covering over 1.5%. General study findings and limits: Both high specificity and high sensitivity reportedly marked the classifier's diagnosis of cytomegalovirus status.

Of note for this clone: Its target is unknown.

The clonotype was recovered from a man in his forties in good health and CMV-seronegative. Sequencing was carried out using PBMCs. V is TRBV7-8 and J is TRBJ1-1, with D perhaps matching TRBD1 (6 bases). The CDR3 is CASSLKKGGTEAFF. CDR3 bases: TGTGCCAGCAGCCTAAAGAAAGGGGGCACTGAAGCTTTCTTT.